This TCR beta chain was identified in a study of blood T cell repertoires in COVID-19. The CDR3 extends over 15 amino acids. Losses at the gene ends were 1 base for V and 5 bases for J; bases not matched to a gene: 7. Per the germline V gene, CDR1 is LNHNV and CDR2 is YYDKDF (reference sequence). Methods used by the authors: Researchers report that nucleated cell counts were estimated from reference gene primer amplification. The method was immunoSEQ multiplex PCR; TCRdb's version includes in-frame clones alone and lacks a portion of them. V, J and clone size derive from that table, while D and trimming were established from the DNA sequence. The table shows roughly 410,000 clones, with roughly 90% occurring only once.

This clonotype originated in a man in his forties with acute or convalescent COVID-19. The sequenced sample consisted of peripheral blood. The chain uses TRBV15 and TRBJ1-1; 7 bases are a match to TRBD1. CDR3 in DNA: TGTGCCACCAGCAGAGTAGGGGGCCGGTTAACTGAAGCTTTCTTT. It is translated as CATSRVGGRLTEAFF.